Given below is one TCR beta chain in context. Here immunoSEQ multiplex PCR was the method, and the copy in TCRdb shows in-frame clones only, minus some. The sample has some 110,000 clones; 65% to 80% are singletons. The sample originates from a study of blood T cell repertoires in COVID-19. Across the study: Acute and convalescent COVID-19 samples came from the United States, Italy and Spain. Nucleic acid was either cDNA or gDNA, and it came from T cells, B-cell-depleted T cells, or PBMCs.

From germline, CDR1 is MNHEY and CDR2 SMNVEV (reference sequence). The length of the CDR3 is 17 residues. V lost 5 bases and J lost 1; bases outside the gene matches: 13. This chain connects TRBV27 to TRBJ1-1; the match to TRBD1 covers 7 bases. The source of this sequence is a man aged 45-65 years with acute or convalescent COVID-19. The sample taken for sequencing was peripheral blood. The CDR3 coding sequence is TGTGCCAGCAGTCGCCTTATCATCGGGACAGCGAACACTGAAGCTTTCTTT. Residues: CASSRLIIGTANTEAFF.